This T cell receptor (beta chain) appears in the sequencing data of a study of human T cells and chemical hapten exposure. This clonotype was seen a handful of times. Time point noted: healthy volunteer bleed at 6 weeks. The study extracted total RNA from unfractionated whole blood. This CDR3 has 15 residues. J lost 1 base, V lost 3 bases, and 4 bases had no gene match. The library tagged individual cDNA molecules with unique molecular identifiers. TCRdb analysed the RACE reads with MiXCR anew, one entry per CDR3 protein. The sample comprises around 80,000 distinct CDR3 sequences, over 6.5% of which are singletons, and approximately 1.5% rests with the top ten.

This clonotype originated in a male donor in good health. Some clones in this sample may be carry-over from other donors' samples. This sequence joins TRBV12-3 or TRBV12-4 and TRBJ1-1; 8 positions match TRBD1. The sample comprised whole blood. The CDR3 loop is CASSFRDRPNTEAFF. DNA of the CDR3: TGTGCCAGCAGTTTCCGGGACAGGCCGAACACTGAAGCTTTCTTT.